This is a list of T cell receptor beta chains from one sample in a study of beta chain features in type 1 diabetes. Method: immunoSEQ multiplex PCR; TCRdb's copy keeps in-frame clones and lacks some. The sample holds about 650,000 clones, around 12% seen once. Sequencing was performed on naive CD4+ T cells from blood. These receptors originate from a man aged 25 to 40 with type 1 diabetes. The CDR3 runs from the conserved cysteine through the conserved F or W. The D gene is left open where the match is weak. Some rows mark clone size as missing; the rest say once, few, many or name a class of expanded clone.

>TRBV14|NA|NA|TRBJ1-2
TGTGCCAGCAGCCAAAACTGGTTCTCGGGTGGCTACACCTTC
CASSQNWFSGGYTF
>TRBV5-1|few|NA|TRBJ1-2
TGCGCCAGCAGCGACTCTCAGCAAAGCTATGGCTACACCTTC
CASSDSQQSYGYTF
>TRBV13|few|NA|TRBJ2-7
TGTGCCAGCACCCGTTGGAGGGGACTCGAAGCCTACGAGCAGTACTTC
CASTRWRGLEAYEQYF
>TRBV28|few|NA|TRBJ2-1
TGTGCCAGCAGTTTATACGGGGAGCAGTTCTTC
CASSLYGEQFF
>TRBV11-2|NA|NA|TRBJ2-1
TGTGCCAGCAGCTTAGTAGCGCAGGGGCTCAATGAGCAGTTCTTC
CASSLVAQGLNEQFF
>TRBV7-2|few|NA|TRBJ1-5
TGTGCCAGCAGTGCCGGCTCCTTTGAGCCCCAGCATTTT
CASSAGSFEPQHF
>TRBV4-3|few|NA|TRBJ1-6
TGCGCCAGCAGCCCCTTTGTCGGGGAATCCTCCTATAATTCACCCCTCCACTTT
CASSPFVGESSYNSPLHF
>TRBV29-1|NA|NA|TRBJ1-1
TGCAGCGTTGACTCCTTTAAAACAGGGCCTCCTGAAGCTTTCTTT
CSVDSFKTGPPEAFF
>TRBV29-1|few|TRBD1|TRBJ1-2
TGCAGCGTTGAGAGACAGGGTGGCTACACCTTC
CSVERQGGYTF
>TRBV7-2|NA|NA|TRBJ2-5
TGTGCCAGCAGCTTAGTGCTCCAAGAGACCCAGTACTTC
CASSLVLQETQYF
>TRBV28|NA|TRBD2|TRBJ2-1
TGTGCCAGCAGTGAAAGCGGGGGGGCCTGGGTTGAGCAGTTCTTC
CASSESGGAWVEQFF
>TRBV7-9|few|TRBD1|TRBJ2-7
TGTGCCAGCAGCTCACCGGGACAGGGGGTTTACGAGCAGTACTTC
CASSSPGQGVYEQYF
>TRBV29-1|NA|NA|TRBJ2-6
TGCAGCGTTGCTATAGCTGGGGCCAACGTCCTGACTTTC
CSVAIAGANVLTF